This T cell receptor beta chain was captured in a study of PD-1 blockade in classical Hodgkin lymphoma (dated by TCRdb to 2018 to 2021). About the full investigation: Nivolumab dosing was 3 mg/kg intravenously every 2 weeks, continuing until either disease progression or unacceptable toxicity. The study used CyTOF and TCR beta sequencing to define a peripheral blood immune signature of response to PD-1 blockade in classical Hodgkin lymphoma.

Paper-wide results and their limitations: Newly diagnosed patients were reported to have lower baseline TCR diversity than healthy donors, and relapsed/refractory patients were reported to have lower baseline TCR diversity still. By C4D1, a significant rise was seen in CD4+ TCR diversity but not in CD8+ TCR diversity (p=0.0027 vs p=0.16), and the rise was most apparent among complete responders (p=0.02). Lower diversity was seen in patients whose nivolumab began less than 1 year after ASCT, and these patients were left out of later analyses so that immune reconstitution would not confound the results. The study was limited to a single clinical trial cohort, and causes of repertoire differences, possibly disease activity or prior therapy, remained undefined. Among trial patients, those achieving complete response had baseline diversity similar to that of newly diagnosed patients, while diversity was significantly lower in partial responders and progressors.

The meaning of the sample's time point label: cycle 1 day 1 (C1D1), immediately before nivolumab initiation. Every trial patient had relapsed following autologous stem cell transplantation, and prior brentuximab vedotin exposure was what differed among cohorts A, B and C. The trial cohort was composed of about 53 patients with relapsed/refractory classical Hodgkin lymphoma, for whom complete response, partial response or progressive disease was recorded as best overall response. In the multi-cohort phase II CheckMate 205 trial, trial patients received single-agent nivolumab. An independent review committee assessed best overall response by applying the 2007 International Working Group response criteria. Trial PBMCs were obtained immediately prior to nivolumab initiation (C1D1) and on therapy at cycle 2 day 1 and cycle 4 day 1. After peripheral blood was drawn into 8 mL Vacutainer Cell Preparation Tubes, PBMCs were isolated by centrifugation and then cryopreserved.

To note about this clone: It has no known antigen specificity. No base-level quality is on record; no much larger clone is a single base apart.

Via the germline V gene, CDR1 is LGHNA and CDR2 YSLEER. The CDR3 spans 13 residues, from the cysteine through the phenylalanine. Only the CDR3 DNA is retained, 39 bases long and in frame from the first base. V is reduced by 1 base and J by 18 bases, leaving a spacing of 16 bases between them. Genomic DNA was extracted with the Qiagen DNeasy kit from unsorted PBMCs and from negatively selected CD4+ and CD8+ fractions. Using primers that anneal to V and J segments, immunoSEQ multiplex PCR amplified the TCR beta CDR3 regions. Amplification bias was minimized using a synthetic immune receptor repertoire, and residual bias was removed computationally after sequencing. In the original analysis: Custom Python scripts were used to quantify repertoire diversity as the Shannon entropy index. The unsorted, CD4+ and CD8+ repertoires were each analyzed separately, with the exception of combined analyses, where CD4+ and CD8+ sequences were merged in silico. Clonal expansion was defined as a frequency increase of at least 2-fold after treatment compared with C1D1, and clones undetected at baseline were assigned a pseudocount of 0.5. Singleton clones were defined as clones with 0 or 1 copy at C1D1, and non-singleton clones were defined as clones with 2 or more copies. Clones expanded in unsorted samples were assigned a CD4+, CD8+ or unknown annotation through matching of protein sequences in sorted samples from the same patient. Wilcoxon tests were applied to paired samples to test diversity changes from C1D1 to C4D1. TCRdb provides this immuneACCESS table in a form limited to in-frame rearrangements. Some clones are lacking; in checked studies, under half of them reflect an unresolved V gene, and why the rest are absent is not known. V, J and clone size were drawn from that table, and D and trimming were deduced from the DNA. The sample contains approximately 41,000 clones, roughly 78% of them found a single time. Jointly, the top ten make up roughly 13% of the sample.

The clonotype comes from a human donor with classical Hodgkin lymphoma. Sequencing was performed on peripheral blood mononuclear cells (PBMCs), taken at baseline. The rearranged chain carries TRBV4-3 and TRBJ1-6; TRBD1 is perhaps the D gene, given 6 matching bases. The DNA sequence is given as TGCGCCAGCAGCCAAGTTCGACAGGCCCAACACCACTTT. Its coded protein is CASSQVRQAQHHF.